This TCR beta chain was identified during a study of shared clonotypes between healthy human individuals. Across the whole study: A couple of female and a few male donors aged 18 to 49 were enrolled.

A split of CD4+ cells into CD45RA+ naive and CD45RA-negative memory subsets was performed. In replicate PCRs of sorted subsets, approximately 210 ng DNA, roughly 27,000 T cell genomes, was used. Method: immunoSEQ multiplex PCR; TCRdb's copy keeps in-frame clones and lacks some. The data hold approximately 1,000,000 clones, with around 82% observed a single time. From germline, CDR1 is SGHDT and CDR2 YYEEEE. V gave up 4 bases and J gave up 0 bases, with 11 bases separating them. CDR3 length: 14 amino acids. The sequencing input was memory CD4+ T cells from PBMCs. Subset noted: CD45RA-negative fraction. The V and J genes are TRBV5-6 and TRBJ2-7; unclear D gene. The clonotype comes from a man younger than 35 in good health. Some clones in this sample may be carry-over from other donors' samples. CDR3 amino acids: CASSGRPSSYEQYF. The CDR3 nucleotides read TGTGCCAGCAGCGGCCGACCTAGCTCCTACGAGCAGTACTTC. The complete variable domain, with remaining parts taken from reference TRBV5-6 and TRBJ2-7, reads DAGVTQSPTHLIKTRGQQVTLRCSPKSGHDTVSWYQQALGQGPQFIFQYYEEEERQRGNFPDRFSGHQFPNYSSELNVNALLLGDSALYLCASSGRPSSYEQYFGPGTRLTVT.